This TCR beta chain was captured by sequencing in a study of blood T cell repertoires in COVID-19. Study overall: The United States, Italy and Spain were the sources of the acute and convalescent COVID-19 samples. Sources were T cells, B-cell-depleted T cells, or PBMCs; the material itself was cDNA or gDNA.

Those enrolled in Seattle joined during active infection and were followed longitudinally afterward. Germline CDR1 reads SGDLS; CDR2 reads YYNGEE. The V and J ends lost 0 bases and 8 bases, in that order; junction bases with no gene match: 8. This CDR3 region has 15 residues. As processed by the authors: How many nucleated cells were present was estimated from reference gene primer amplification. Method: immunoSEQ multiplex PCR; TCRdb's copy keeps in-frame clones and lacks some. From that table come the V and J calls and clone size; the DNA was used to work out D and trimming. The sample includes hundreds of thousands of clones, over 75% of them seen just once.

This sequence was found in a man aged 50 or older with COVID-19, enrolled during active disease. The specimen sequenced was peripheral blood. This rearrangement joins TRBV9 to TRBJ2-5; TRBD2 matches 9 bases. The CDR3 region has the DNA TGTGCCAGCAGCGTAGACGGTAGCGGGGGTACCACCCAGTACTTC. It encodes CASSVDGSGGTTQYF. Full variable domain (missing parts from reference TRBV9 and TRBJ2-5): DSGVTQTPKHLITATGQRVTLRCSPRSGDLSVYWYQQSLDQGLQFLIQYYNGEERAKGNILERFSAQQFPDLHSELNLSSLELGDSALYFCASSVDGSGGTTQYFGPGTRLLVL.